This paragraph covers one TCR beta chain sequence. This clone has only one observation. Its antigen remains undetermined. Within one base of it there is no much larger clone, and no base qualities were kept. Repertoires were sampled multiple times during chemoradiotherapy, which allowed clonal expansion in the tumor microenvironment to be followed. The receptor library was made with the immunoSEQ multiplex PCR assay. TCRdb re-hosts the immuneACCESS table, in-frame sequences only. Its copies lack some clones; in the studies checked, an unresolved V gene accounts for under half of them, and the cause for the rest is not known. The sample profile shows 1,500 to 1,800 clones; more than 70% of them were found once. The ten largest clones take up roughly 5.7% of the sample. This sample is drawn from a study of chemoradiotherapy in HPV16-positive cancers (dated by TCRdb to 2022 to 2024). Study-level background: Candidate HPV-specific T-cell clones and common TCR motifs were defined through functional T-cell assays on cells from a couple of HPV16-positive patients. The study asked whether T-cell immunity against the HPV oncoproteins E6 and E7 changes during chemoradiotherapy and whether it affects survival. The candidate HPV-specific TCRs and motifs were then tracked in TCR repertoires from about 93 patients with HPV-related cancers. Study-wide findings and limitations: Expansion of candidate HPV-specific clones and E7-related TCR motifs was observed in the tumor microenvironment during treatment, whereas no such expansion was observed for non-HPV-specific T cells. In HPV16-positive patients, expansion of HPV-responsive T cells during chemoradiotherapy was found to be associated with improved recurrence-free survival. The functional definition of HPV-specific T cells came from only a couple of HPV16-positive patients, and the survival association was reported for HPV16-positive patients.

The CDR3 holds 13 amino acids from the cysteine to the phenylalanine. Solely the CDR3 DNA is kept, with 39 bases framed from the first base. V is cut back by 4 bases and J by 1 base, with 2 bases in the junction unmatched. CDR1 and CDR2 (GTSNPN, SVGIG) derive from the germline V gene (reference sequence). This clonotype was obtained from a human donor with HPV-associated anogenital cancer. The chain is assembled from TRBV30 and TRBJ1-1; 8 nucleotides in the junction match TRBD1. Sequenced here: tumor tissue, sampled from a patient who underwent chemoradiotherapy. The encoded CDR3 is CAWKDRANTEAFF. The DNA is as follows: TGTGCCTGGAAGGACAGGGCGAACACTGAAGCTTTCTTT.